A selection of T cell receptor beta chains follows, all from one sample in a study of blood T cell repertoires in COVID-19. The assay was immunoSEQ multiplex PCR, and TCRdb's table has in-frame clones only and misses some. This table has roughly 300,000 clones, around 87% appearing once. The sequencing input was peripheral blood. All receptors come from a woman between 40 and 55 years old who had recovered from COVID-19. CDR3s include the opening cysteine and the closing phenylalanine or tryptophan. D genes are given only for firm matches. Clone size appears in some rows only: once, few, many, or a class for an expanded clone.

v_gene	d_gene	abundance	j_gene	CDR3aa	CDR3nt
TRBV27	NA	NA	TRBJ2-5	CASSRLVGQQETQYF	TGTGCCAGCAGCCGTTTAGTGGGCCAACAAGAGACCCAGTACTTC
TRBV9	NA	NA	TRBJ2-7	CASSPWASSYEQYF	TGTGCCAGCAGCCCCTGGGCCAGCTCCTACGAGCAGTACTTC
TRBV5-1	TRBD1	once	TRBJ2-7	CASSATGVDEQYF	TGCGCCAGCAGCGCTACAGGGGTAGACGAGCAGTACTTC
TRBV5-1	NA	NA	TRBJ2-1	CASSFRSVGEQFF	TGCGCCAGCAGCTTCCGTAGCGTCGGTGAGCAGTTCTTC
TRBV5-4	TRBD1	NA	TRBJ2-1	CASSFDRGSYNEQFF	TGTGCCAGCAGTTTTGACAGGGGAAGCTACAATGAGCAGTTCTTC
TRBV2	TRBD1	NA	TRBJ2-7	CASSSGQGAGEQYF	TGTGCCAGCAGTTCTGGACAGGGGGCGGGGGAGCAGTACTTC
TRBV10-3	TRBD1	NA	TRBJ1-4	CAISGQGAREKLFF	TGTGCCATCAGTGGACAGGGGGCTCGGGAAAAACTGTTTTTT
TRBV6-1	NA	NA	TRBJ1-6	CASSEYGRSSPLHF	TGTGCCAGCAGTGAATACGGTAGGAGTTCACCCCTCCACTTT
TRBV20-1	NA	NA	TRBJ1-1	CSASDWRGGGAFF	TGCAGTGCTAGTGACTGGAGGGGCGGAGGAGCTTTCTTT
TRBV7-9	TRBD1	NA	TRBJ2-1	CASSLPLRDRGHNEQFF	TGTGCCAGCAGCTTGCCACTCCGGGACAGGGGCCACAATGAGCAGTTCTTC
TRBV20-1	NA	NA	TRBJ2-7	CSARFGGEQYF	TGCAGTGCTAGATTCGGGGGCGAGCAGTACTTC
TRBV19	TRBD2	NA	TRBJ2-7	CASSGRRRGGSDEQYF	TGTGCCAGTAGTGGCCGGCGGCGGGGGGGCTCCGACGAGCAGTACTTC
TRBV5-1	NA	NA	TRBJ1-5	CASSRDPTGNQPQHF	TGCGCCAGCAGCAGGGATCCGACGGGGAATCAGCCCCAGCATTTT
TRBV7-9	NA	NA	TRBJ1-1	CASSLAVDTEAFF	TGTGCCAGCAGCTTAGCGGTAGACACTGAAGCTTTCTTT
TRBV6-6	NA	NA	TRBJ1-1	CASSRDTYTEAFF	TGTGCCAGCAGCCGGGACACCTACACTGAAGCTTTCTTT
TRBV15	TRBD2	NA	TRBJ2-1	CATSRVPAGGLDNEQFF	TGTGCCACCAGCAGAGTACCAGCGGGGGGCCTAGACAATGAGCAGTTCTTC
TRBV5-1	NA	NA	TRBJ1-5	CASSLDGNQPQHF	TGCGCCAGCAGCTTGGACGGTAATCAGCCCCAGCATTTT
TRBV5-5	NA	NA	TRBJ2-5	CASSFPGETQYF	TGTGCCAGCAGCTTCCCCGGGGAGACCCAGTACTTC
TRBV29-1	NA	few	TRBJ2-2	CSAILLLNTGELFF	TGCAGCGCTATACTCCTCTTGAACACCGGGGAGCTGTTTTTT
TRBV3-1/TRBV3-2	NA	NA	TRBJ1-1	CASSHRVPNTEAFF	TGTGCCAGCAGCCACAGGGTCCCGAACACTGAAGCTTTCTTT
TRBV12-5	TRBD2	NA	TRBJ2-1	CASGLGQTSGGLAAEQFF	TGTGCTAGTGGTTTGGGACAGACTAGCGGGGGGCTAGCCGCTGAGCAGTTCTTC
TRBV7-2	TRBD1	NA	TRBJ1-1	CASSSTGGSTEAFF	TGTGCCAGCAGCTCCACAGGGGGCAGTACTGAAGCTTTCTTT
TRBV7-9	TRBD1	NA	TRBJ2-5	CASSPGGDRPTNQETQYF	TGTGCCAGCAGCCCCGGTGGGGACAGGCCCACGAACCAAGAGACCCAGTACTTC
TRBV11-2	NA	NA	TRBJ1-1	CASSTGLNTEAFF	TGTGCCAGCAGCACAGGGCTGAACACTGAAGCTTTCTTT
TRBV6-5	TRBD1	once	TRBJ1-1	CASTPGTGVNTEAFF	TGTGCCAGCACTCCCGGGACAGGGGTTAACACTGAAGCTTTCTTT
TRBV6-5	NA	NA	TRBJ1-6	CASSRTVINSPLHF	TGTGCCAGCAGTAGGACAGTGATAAATTCACCCCTCCACTTT
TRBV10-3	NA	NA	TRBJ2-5	CAISDQGDEETQYF	TGTGCCATCAGTGACCAGGGCGACGAAGAGACCCAGTACTTC
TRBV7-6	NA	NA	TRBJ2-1	CASSPRTGVGSYNEQFF	TGTGCCAGCAGCCCTCGAACCGGGGTGGGCTCCTACAATGAGCAGTTCTTC
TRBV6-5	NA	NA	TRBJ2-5	CASSYRPGRQETQYF	TGTGCCAGCAGTTACCGCCCCGGGAGACAAGAGACCCAGTACTTC
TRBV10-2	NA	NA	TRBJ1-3	CASSESIEGRRNTIYF	TGCGCCAGCAGTGAGTCGATAGAGGGTCGCAGAAACACCATATATTTT
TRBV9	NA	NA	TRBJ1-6	CASNQGSHNSPLHF	TGTGCCAGCAACCAGGGGAGTCATAATTCACCCCTCCACTTT
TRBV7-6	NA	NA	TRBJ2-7	CASSLRQGGPYEQYF	TGTGCCAGCAGCTTAAGACAGGGAGGACCCTACGAGCAGTACTTC
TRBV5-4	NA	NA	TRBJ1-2	CASTLGLRANYGYTF	TGTGCCAGCACCTTGGGACTGAGAGCTAACTATGGCTACACCTTC
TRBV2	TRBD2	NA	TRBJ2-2	CASSALGGDVAGELFF	TGTGCCAGCAGTGCCCTGGGGGGGGACGTTGCCGGGGAGCTGTTTTTT
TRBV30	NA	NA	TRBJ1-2	CAWGKSYGYTF	TGTGCCTGGGGGAAGAGCTATGGCTACACCTTC
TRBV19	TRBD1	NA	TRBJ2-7	CASSIAGQIYEQYF	TGTGCCAGTAGTATAGCGGGACAGATATACGAGCAGTACTTC
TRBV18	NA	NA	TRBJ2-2	CASSYAGELFF	TGTGCCAGCTCATATGCCGGGGAGCTGTTTTTT
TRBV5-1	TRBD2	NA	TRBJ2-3	CASSSSRTSGTIRTDTQYF	TGCGCCAGCAGCTCGTCCCGGACTAGCGGGACGATTCGCACAGATACGCAGTATTTT
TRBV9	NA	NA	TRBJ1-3	CASSVGAYYSGNTIYF	TGTGCCAGCAGCGTAGGTGCCTACTACTCTGGAAACACCATATATTTT
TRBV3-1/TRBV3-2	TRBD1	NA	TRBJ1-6	CASSLDRGAGNSPLHF	TGTGCCAGCAGCCTGGACAGGGGAGCGGGTAATTCACCCCTCCACTTT
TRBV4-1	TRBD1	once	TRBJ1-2	CASSHFTRQGAGYTF	TGCGCCAGCAGCCATTTCACGAGGCAGGGGGCTGGCTACACCTTC
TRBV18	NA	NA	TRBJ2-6	CASSLGLIGPGANVLTF	TGTGCCAGCTCACTGGGACTGATAGGCCCTGGGGCCAACGTCCTGACTTTC
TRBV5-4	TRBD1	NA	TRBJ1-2	CASSFLGQGDGYTF	TGTGCCAGCAGCTTTTTGGGACAGGGGGATGGCTACACCTTC